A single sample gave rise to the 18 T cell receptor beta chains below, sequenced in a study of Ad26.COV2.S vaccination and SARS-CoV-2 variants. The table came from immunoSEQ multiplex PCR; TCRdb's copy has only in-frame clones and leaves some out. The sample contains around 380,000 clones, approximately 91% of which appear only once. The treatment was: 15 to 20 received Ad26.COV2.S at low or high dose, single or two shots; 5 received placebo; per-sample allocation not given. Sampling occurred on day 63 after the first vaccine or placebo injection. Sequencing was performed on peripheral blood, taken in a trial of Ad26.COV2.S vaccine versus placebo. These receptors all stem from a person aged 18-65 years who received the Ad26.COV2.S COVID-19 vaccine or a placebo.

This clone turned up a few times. This chain's CDR3 is CASSQDRGKTFYGYTF. CDR3 nucleotides: TGCGCCAGCAGCCAAGATCGAGGGAAAACGTTCTATGGCTACACCTTC. The chain has TRBV4-1 and TRBJ1-2; D unresolved. CDR1 is MGHRA and CDR2 is YSYEKL in the germline V gene. Trimming stripped 0 bases from V and 4 bases from J, with 15 bases between. The CDR3 is 16 amino acids.

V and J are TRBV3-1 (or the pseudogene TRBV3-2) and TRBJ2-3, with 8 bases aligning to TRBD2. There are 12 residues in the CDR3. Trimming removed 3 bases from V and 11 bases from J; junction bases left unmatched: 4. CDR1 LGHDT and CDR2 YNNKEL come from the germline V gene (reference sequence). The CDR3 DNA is TGTGCCAGCAGCCAGGCGACTAGCGTGCAGTATTTT. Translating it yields CASSQATSVQYF.

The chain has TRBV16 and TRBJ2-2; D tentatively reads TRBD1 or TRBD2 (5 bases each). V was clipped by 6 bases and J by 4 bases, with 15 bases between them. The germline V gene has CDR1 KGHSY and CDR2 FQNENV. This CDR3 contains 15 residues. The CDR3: CASSPEGRSTGELFF. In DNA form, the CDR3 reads TGTGCCAGCAGTCCAGAGGGACGTTCCACCGGGGAGCTGTTTTTT.

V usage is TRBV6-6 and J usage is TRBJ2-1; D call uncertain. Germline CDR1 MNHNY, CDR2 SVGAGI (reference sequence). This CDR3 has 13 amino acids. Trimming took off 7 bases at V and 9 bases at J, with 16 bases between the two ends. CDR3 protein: CASTYLTGSEQFF. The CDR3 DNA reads TGTGCCAGCACCTACCTGACCGGAAGTGAGCAGTTCTTC.

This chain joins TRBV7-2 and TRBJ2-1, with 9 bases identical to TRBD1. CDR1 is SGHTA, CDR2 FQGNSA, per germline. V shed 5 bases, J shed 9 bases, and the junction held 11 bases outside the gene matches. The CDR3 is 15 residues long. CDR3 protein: CASSIRDRVFIEQFF. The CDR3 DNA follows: TGTGCCAGCAGCATCCGGGACAGGGTGTTCATTGAGCAGTTCTTC.

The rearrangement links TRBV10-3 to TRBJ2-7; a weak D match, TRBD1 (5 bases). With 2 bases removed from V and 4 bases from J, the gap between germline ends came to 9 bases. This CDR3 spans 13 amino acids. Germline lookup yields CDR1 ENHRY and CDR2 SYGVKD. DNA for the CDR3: TGTGCCATCAGTGAGGTGACAGAATACGAGCAGTACTTC. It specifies CAISEVTEYEQYF.

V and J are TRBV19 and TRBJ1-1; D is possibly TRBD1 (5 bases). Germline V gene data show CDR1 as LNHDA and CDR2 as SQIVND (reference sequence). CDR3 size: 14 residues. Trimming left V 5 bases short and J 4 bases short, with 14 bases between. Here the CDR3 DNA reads TGTGCCAGTAGTTCGACAGCTAGGGGCACTGAAGCTTTCTTT. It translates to CASSSTARGTEAFF.

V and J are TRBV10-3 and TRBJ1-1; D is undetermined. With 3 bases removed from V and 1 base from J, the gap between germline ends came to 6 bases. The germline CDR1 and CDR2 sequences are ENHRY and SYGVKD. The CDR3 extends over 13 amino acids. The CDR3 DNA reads TGTGCCATCAGTGAATGGGAGAACACTGAAGCTTTCTTT. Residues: CAISEWENTEAFF.

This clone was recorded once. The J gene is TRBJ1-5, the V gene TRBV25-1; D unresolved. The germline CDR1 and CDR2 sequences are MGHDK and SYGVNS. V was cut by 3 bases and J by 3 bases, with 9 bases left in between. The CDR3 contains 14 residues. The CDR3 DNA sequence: TGTGCCAGCAGTGAGTCAGGTGACAATCAGCCCCAGCATTTT. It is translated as CASSESGDNQPQHF.

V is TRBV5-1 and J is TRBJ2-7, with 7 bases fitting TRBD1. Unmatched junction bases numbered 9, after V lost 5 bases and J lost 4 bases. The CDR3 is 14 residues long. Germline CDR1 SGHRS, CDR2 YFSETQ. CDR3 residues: CASSQGVNDYEQYF. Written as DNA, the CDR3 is TGCGCCAGCAGTCAGGGGGTTAATGATTACGAGCAGTACTTC.

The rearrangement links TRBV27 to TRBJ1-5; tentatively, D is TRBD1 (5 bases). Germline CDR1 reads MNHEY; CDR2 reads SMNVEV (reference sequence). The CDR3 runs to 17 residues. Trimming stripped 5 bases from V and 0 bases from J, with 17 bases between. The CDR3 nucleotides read TGTGCCAGCAGTCACCGTGAAGGGGCTTTTAGCAATCAGCCCCAGCATTTT. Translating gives CASSHREGAFSNQPQHF.

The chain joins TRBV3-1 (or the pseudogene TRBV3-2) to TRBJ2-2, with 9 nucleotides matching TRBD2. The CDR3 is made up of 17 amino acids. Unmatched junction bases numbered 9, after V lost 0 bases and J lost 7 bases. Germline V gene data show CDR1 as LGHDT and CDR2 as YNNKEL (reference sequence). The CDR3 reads CASSQDALAGFNGELFF. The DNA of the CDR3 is TGTGCCAGCAGCCAAGATGCCCTAGCGGGATTTAACGGGGAGCTGTTTTTT.

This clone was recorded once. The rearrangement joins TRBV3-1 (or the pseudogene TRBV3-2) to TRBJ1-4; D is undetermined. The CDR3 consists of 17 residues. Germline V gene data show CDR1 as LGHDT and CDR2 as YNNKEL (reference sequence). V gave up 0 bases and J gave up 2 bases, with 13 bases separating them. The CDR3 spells CASSQDLETGTNEKLFF. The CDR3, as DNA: TGTGCCAGCAGCCAAGATTTGGAAACCGGGACTAATGAAAAACTGTTTTTT.

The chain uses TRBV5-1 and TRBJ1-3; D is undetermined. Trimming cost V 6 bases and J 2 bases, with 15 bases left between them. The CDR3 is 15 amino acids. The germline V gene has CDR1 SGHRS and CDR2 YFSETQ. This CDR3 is CASTDNGEPGNTIYF. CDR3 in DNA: TGCGCCAGCACCGACAACGGGGAACCTGGAAACACCATATATTTT.

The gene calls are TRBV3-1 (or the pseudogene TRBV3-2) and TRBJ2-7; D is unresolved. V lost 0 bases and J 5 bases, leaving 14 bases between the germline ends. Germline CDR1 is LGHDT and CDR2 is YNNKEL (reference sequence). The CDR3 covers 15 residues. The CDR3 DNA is TGTGCCAGCAGCCAAGAACAACTACCGCAGAACGAGCAGTACTTC. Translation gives CASSQEQLPQNEQYF.

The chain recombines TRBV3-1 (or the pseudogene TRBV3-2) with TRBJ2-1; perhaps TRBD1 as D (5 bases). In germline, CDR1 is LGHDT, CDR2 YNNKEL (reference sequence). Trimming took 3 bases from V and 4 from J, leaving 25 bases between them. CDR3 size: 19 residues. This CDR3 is CASSHPKYRKGKGYNEQFF. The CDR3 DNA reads TGTGCCAGCAGCCATCCGAAATACCGGAAGGGGAAAGGTTACAATGAGCAGTTCTTC.

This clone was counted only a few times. The CDR3 here is CASSHRWPGGFRTEAFF. The CDR3 nucleotides are TGTGCCAGCTCACACCGCTGGCCAGGGGGTTTTCGCACTGAAGCTTTCTTT. The chain joins TRBV18 to TRBJ1-1; TRBD1 aligns across 7 bases. The CDR3 sequence is 17 residues long. CDR1 KGHSH and CDR2 LQKENI come from the germline V gene. Trimming took 4 bases from V and 4 from J; bases not matched to a gene: 15.

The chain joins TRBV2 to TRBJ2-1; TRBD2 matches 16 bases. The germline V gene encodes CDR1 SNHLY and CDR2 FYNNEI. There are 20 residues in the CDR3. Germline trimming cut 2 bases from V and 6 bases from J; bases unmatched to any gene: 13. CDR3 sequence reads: CASSEWVGTSGGARGNEQFF. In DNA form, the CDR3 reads TGTGCCAGCAGTGAATGGGTAGGGACTAGCGGGGGGGCGCGGGGCAATGAGCAGTTCTTC.